This T cell receptor beta chain was found in a study of blood T cells in healthy people across ages. The wider study: Through template switching, about one barcoded beta molecule was captured per two T cells, as measured in model experiments.

This clonotype appeared a single time. CDR3 length: 17 residues. The V end was cut by 1 base, the J end by 7 bases, with 22 bases between. Germline V gene lookup returns CDR1 SNHLY and CDR2 FYNNEI. A J-beta primer mix and a sample-barcoded 5' primer were used in a second PCR of about 6 to 12 cycles. TCRdb reanalysed the 5' RACE reads using MiXCR and keeps one entry per CDR3 protein. The sample carries around 2 million distinct CDR3 sequences, 30% to 40% recorded once. The TCR was taken from a human donor in good health. The chain combines TRBV2 with TRBJ2-5, with D uncertain. Sequenced material: blood. The DNA of the CDR3 is TGTGCCAGCAGTGAAGAAGTTTCAGCTCCCCTAGAGAGGACCCAGTACTTC. Protein: CASSEEVSAPLERTQYF.